The text below deals with one T cell receptor (beta chain). This entry belongs to a study of OX40 agonist ivuxolimab in advanced cancers. Overall study: Cancers in dose escalation were hepatocellular, melanoma, renal cell and head and neck. Of the patients, three showed partial responses, one with hepatocellular carcinoma and two with cutaneous melanoma.

Sequenced by immunoSEQ multiplex PCR; TCRdb stores in-frame clones only, minus some. This table has 50,000 or so clones, more than 70% appearing once. Source: CD4+ or CD8+ T cells sorted from blood, taken in a trial of the OX40 agonist ivuxolimab. The sequence was collected from an adult with an advanced solid tumor such as melanoma, head and neck, liver or kidney cancer.

This CDR3 reads CASSLPGQGGSEKLFF. In nucleotides, the CDR3 is TGTGCCAGCAGTTTGCCGGGACAGGGTGGGAGTGAAAAACTGTTTTTT. This chain connects TRBV28 to TRBJ1-4, with 9 bases fitting TRBD1. This CDR3 region has 16 residues. Germline assignment: CDR1 MDHEN and CDR2 SYDVKM. Trimming took 3 bases from V and 7 from J; bases not matched to a gene: 9.